This T cell receptor beta chain stems from a study of Graves' ophthalmopathy and Graves' hyperthyroidism. Amplifying from RNA transcripts, the study obtained TCR beta CDR3 regions. RT-PCR with HTBI primers came first, then second-round multiplex PCR. TCRdb recomputed calls from the multiplex PCR reads with MiXCR, one row per CDR3 protein. The sample has around 660,000 distinct CDR3 sequences; roughly two fifths are singletons. This clonotype occurred many times. Its specificity is unknown. Findings and limits, study-wide: Predictions made by the model for ophthalmopathy progression reached 70% to 71% sensitivity and around 73% specificity. Blood also held most thyroid clonotypes expanded above 0.001 frequency.

The CDR3 has 12 residues. V shed 6 bases and J shed 11 bases, with 16 bases lying between them. CDR1 and CDR2 from the germline V gene are LNHDA and SQIVND (reference sequence). The source material was peripheral blood. The sequence was obtained from an adult man with Graves' ophthalmopathy. The chain employs TRBV19 and TRBJ1-2; TRBD1 is a possible D gene (5 bases). The CDR3 reads CASSQAGVEYTF. The DNA for the CDR3 is TGTGCCAGTAGCCAAGCGGGGGTGGAGTACACCTTC.